Listed here is a single T cell receptor (beta chain). Antigen unknown. This CDR3 contains 16 residues. Trimming left V 4 bases short and J 3 bases short, with 18 bases between. CDR1 is SGHTA, CDR2 FQGTGA, per germline. The data stem from a study of STAT5B mutations in CD4+ large granular lymphocyte leukemia. The wider study: The CDR3 'QG' motif was associated with a particular HLA allele among healthy donors.

Sequencing was performed with immunoSEQ multiplex PCR; in TCRdb, only in-frame clones are kept and a portion is missing. This table has 20,000 to 25,000 clones, roughly 69% appearing once. Control samples were healthy donors' buffy coats. Notes on the study in general: 8/27 top patient clones versus 2/35 control clones were TRBV06-family. Main leukemic clonotypes were patient-specific, but roughly 26% appeared at low frequency elsewhere.

The genes are TRBV7-3 and TRBJ2-5, with no clear D. Sequenced material: CD4+ T cells from blood buffy coats. This TCR was recovered from a human donor in good health. This chain's CDR3 is CASSSSRTGPKETQYF. The CDR3 nucleotides are TGTGCCAGCAGCTCATCACGAACCGGGCCGAAAGAGACCCAGTACTTC.